Listed below are T cell receptor beta chains from one sample, sequenced in a study. One entry per CDR3 protein, called by TCRdb with MiXCR from the 5' RACE reads. The table shows 45,000 to 55,000 distinct CDR3 sequences, with about 25% occurring only once. Sequenced input: tumor-infiltrating naive CD4+ T cells sorted from the breast tumor. These TCRs come from a female donor with breast cancer. The CDR3 runs from the conserved cysteine through the conserved F or W. A D gene is named only where the DNA matches it firmly. For some rows the clone size is stated as once, few or many, or as a class when expanded; others skip it.

J | D | V | size | DNA | CDR3
TRBJ1-6 | TRBD1 | TRBV6-5 | NA | TGTGCCAGCAGTACCCGTGGACAGGGAACTTCACCCCTCCACTTT | CASSTRGQGTSPLHF
TRBJ2-2 | TRBD1 | TRBV5-1 | once | TGCGCCAGCAGCCCACGCCAGACGACAGGGGTCGGGGGGCTGTTTTTT | CASSPRQTTGVGGLFF
TRBJ1-4 | NA | TRBV20-1 | NA | TGCAGTGCTAGAGATGACCGTCGGAATGAAAAACTGTTTTTT | CSARDDRRNEKLFF
TRBJ2-7 | NA | TRBV4-3 | many | TGCGCCAGCAGCCAAGATCGGAGGGGGCAATACGAGCAGTACTTC | CASSQDRRGQYEQYF
TRBJ1-5 | NA | TRBV7-2 | NA | TGTGCCAGCAGCTTTGGTCGGGGAATCAATCAGCCCCAGCATTTT | CASSFGRGINQPQHF
TRBJ1-1 | NA | TRBV28 | NA | TGTGCCAGCACCTCTAGGGGAGGACAGACGAACACTGAAGCTTTCTTT | CASTSRGGQTNTEAFF
TRBJ2-2 | NA | TRBV6-2/TRBV6-3 | many | TGTGCCAGCAGCAAATTGAACACCGGGGAGCTGTTTTTT | CASSKLNTGELFF
TRBJ2-2 | NA | TRBV28 | NA | TGTGCCAGCAGGGAGGGGGCGAGCGGGGAGCTGTTTTTT | CASREGASGELFF
TRBJ1-2 | NA | TRBV29-1 | NA | TGCAGCGTTGAAGTACCAGGCCGGGGGAGGACTAACTATGGCTACACCTTC | CSVEVPGRGRTNYGYTF
TRBJ2-7 | TRBD2 | TRBV7-2 | few | TGTGCCAGCAGCCCCCGGGCTAGCGGGAGTCTCGAGCAGTACTTC | CASSPRASGSLEQYF
TRBJ2-1 | TRBD2 | TRBV24-1 | NA | TGTGCCACCAGTCCCTTTGCGGGAGCCTACAATGAGCAGTTCTTC | CATSPFAGAYNEQFF
TRBJ2-7 | NA | TRBV5-1 | many | TGCGCCAGCAGCTTGGACAGGGAGATTTACGAGCAGTACTTC | CASSLDREIYEQYF
TRBJ1-2 | NA | TRBV5-1 | many | TGCGCCAGCAGCTTGTTCTTACAGGGATCAAACTATGGCTACACCTTC | CASSLFLQGSNYGYTF
TRBJ1-4 | NA | TRBV4-3 | few | TGCGCCAGCAGCCCTAGGGGGAGCTTTGGGGAACTGTTTTTT | CASSPRGSFGELFF
TRBJ2-3 | NA | TRBV20-1 | many | TGCAGTGCTACACTGGGTCACAGTGGGCGCACAGATACGCAGTATTTT | CSATLGHSGRTDTQYF
TRBJ2-1 | NA | TRBV7-9 | NA | TGTGCCAGCAGCCCCCGGGGGGGCAGGGGGCCTTACAATGAGCAGTTCTTC | CASSPRGGRGPYNEQFF
TRBJ2-5 | NA | TRBV5-1 | NA | TGCGCCAGCAGCTTGGCCCTTCTTACGAAAGAGACCCAGTACTTC | CASSLALLTKETQYF
TRBJ2-2 | NA | TRBV28 | NA | TGTGCCAGCAGGGTAGGGGGGATTGCGGGGAACACCGGGGAGCTGTTTTTT | CASRVGGIAGNTGELFF
TRBJ2-5 | TRBD2 | TRBV20-1 | many | TGCAGTGCTCTCCCGATACGACTAGCGGGAGTAGGGAGTCAAGAGACCCAGTACTTC | CSALPIRLAGVGSQETQYF
TRBJ1-5 | NA | TRBV2 | few | TGTGCCAGCAGTCGGGAGGGCGCAGGCAATCAGCCCCAGCATTTT | CASSREGAGNQPQHF
TRBJ2-7 | NA | TRBV4-1 | once | TGCGCCAGCAGCCACCCCGGACCCTACGAGCAGTACTTC | CASSHPGPYEQYF
TRBJ1-1 | TRBD1 | TRBV7-2 | NA | TGTGCCAGCAGCATACCGACAGGGATGAACACTGAAGCTTTCTTT | CASSIPTGMNTEAFF
TRBJ2-3 | TRBD1 | TRBV12-3/TRBV12-4 | NA | TGTGCCAGCAGTTTCGACAGGGCGTTACAGTATTTT | CASSFDRALQYF
TRBJ2-1 | TRBD2 | TRBV10-3 | many | TGTGCCATCAGTGAGACCGGACTAGCTGGTGGCCATGAGCAGTTCTTC | CAISETGLAGGHEQFF
TRBJ1-5 | NA | TRBV28 | NA | TGTGCCAGCAGGGACAGACAAGTTAGCAATCAGCCCCAGCATTTT | CASRDRQVSNQPQHF
TRBJ2-7 | NA | TRBV7-6 | NA | TGTGCCAGCAGCTTAGCGCAGACCTACGAGCAGTACTTC | CASSLAQTYEQYF
TRBJ1-2 | NA | TRBV7-8 | few | TGTGCCAGCAGCTTAGTTCATAGGCAGTTGAACTATGGCTACACCTTC | CASSLVHRQLNYGYTF
TRBJ2-1 | TRBD2 | TRBV24-1 | NA | TGTGCCACCAGTGACCCGGGACTAGCGGGAGACAATGAGCAGTTCTTC | CATSDPGLAGDNEQFF
TRBJ2-5 | NA | TRBV29-1 | NA | TGCAGCGTTGCCACAGGAGGGGGAGAGACCCAGTACTTC | CSVATGGGETQYF
TRBJ1-1 | NA | TRBV7-9 | few | TGTGCCGGATTTTCGATACTGGGGGTGGGAATGGAGGCTGAAGCTTTCTTT | CAGFSILGVGMEAEAFF
TRBJ1-1 | NA | TRBV6-5 | many | TGTGCCAGCAGGACCCGAGGGGCTGGCACTGAAGCTTTCTTT | CASRTRGAGTEAFF
TRBJ2-1 | NA | TRBV6-1 | NA | TGTGCCAGCAGGGAGTTAGACGCTGAGCAGTTCTTC | CASRELDAEQFF
TRBJ2-7 | TRBD1 | TRBV9 | NA | TGTGCCAGCAGCGGCTACAGGGGGCTCGACGAGCAGTACTTC | CASSGYRGLDEQYF
TRBJ2-2 | NA | TRBV29-1 | medium-sized | TGCAGCGTCCAGAACACCGGGGAGCTGTTTTTT | CSVQNTGELFF
TRBJ1-3 | TRBD1 | TRBV5-1 | many | TGCGCCAGCAGCTTGGACAGGGGGCCCGGAAACACCATATATTTT | CASSLDRGPGNTIYF
TRBJ2-7 | NA | TRBV20-1 | once | TGCAGTGGCCTCCCCGGGACAACCGTCGAGCAGTACTTC | CSGLPGTTVEQYF
TRBJ2-3 | TRBD1 | TRBV5-1 | NA | TGCGCCAGCAGCTTGGCTGGCTCTAGGGGGCAAGATACGCAGTATTTT | CASSLAGSRGQDTQYF
TRBJ1-4 | NA | TRBV10-3 | NA | TGTGCCATCAGTCCAAAGGGGACATCCAATGAAAAACTGTTTTTT | CAISPKGTSNEKLFF
TRBJ2-7 | NA | TRBV5-1 | many | TGCGCCAGCAGCCGCGACGGTAGGACCTACGAGCAGTACTTC | CASSRDGRTYEQYF
TRBJ1-4 | NA | TRBV7-2 | few | TGTGCCAGCAGCTTAGATTTCTCAGGCAGTGGTGAAAAACTGTTTTTT | CASSLDFSGSGEKLFF
TRBJ1-2 | TRBD1 | TRBV7-9 | many | TGTGCCAGCAATACAGGGGGCGCAGACTATGGCTACACCTTC | CASNTGGADYGYTF
TRBJ1-5 | NA | TRBV19 | NA | TGTGCTAGTAGTTCCCGGGACAGCAATCAGCCCCAGCATTTT | CASSSRDSNQPQHF
TRBJ1-1 | NA | TRBV5-1 | NA | TGCGCCAGCAGCTTTTACGGCGACACTGGAGCTTTCTTT | CASSFYGDTGAFF
TRBJ2-5 | TRBD2 | TRBV6-6 | many | TGTGCCAGCAGTGACCGGGACACGGGGGGGGACCAGTACTTC | CASSDRDTGGDQYF
TRBJ2-7 | TRBD1 | TRBV5-1 | NA | TGTGCCAGCAGCTCCGGGACAGGGGGATACGAGCAGTACTTC | CASSSGTGGYEQYF
TRBJ1-5 | NA | TRBV10-3 | NA | TGTGCCATCAGTGAGCCCACCACGGCAGGGAGAAATCAGCCCCAGCATTTT | CAISEPTTAGRNQPQHF
TRBJ1-1 | NA | TRBV29-1 | NA | TGCAGCGTTGTAGTCTTGTGGGACACTGAAGCTTTCTTT | CSVVVLWDTEAFF